This is a list of T cell receptor beta chains from one sample in a study of CD8 T cells in Susac syndrome. TCRdb fed the immunoSEQ multiplex PCR reads into MiXCR, producing one record per CDR3 protein. The sample carries about 200,000 distinct CDR3 sequences, approximately 95% recorded once. Sequencing was performed on CD4+ T cells from PBMCs. The receptor source for this set is a human donor in good health. CDR3s include the opening cysteine and the closing phenylalanine or tryptophan.

>TRBJ2-3|TRBV7-3
CASSSPGSDTQYF
>TRBJ2-1|TRBV24-1
CATSNSNEQFF
>TRBJ2-4|TRBV20-1
CSAEDRDGENIQYF
>TRBJ2-7|TRBV3-1
CASGQGYEQYF
>TRBJ2-5|TRBV20-1
CSARSPWGGGQETQYF
>TRBJ2-1|TRBV20-1
CSASGSGYNEQFF
>TRBJ2-5|TRBV14
CASSQGLEGRKTQYF
>TRBJ1-1|TRBV29-1
CSAWDRDTEAFF
>TRBJ2-3|TRBV9
CASSGGQTGDTQYF
>TRBJ1-5|TRBV3-1
CASSQDSRVQHF
>TRBJ2-3|TRBV19
CASSPTDLRDTQYF
>TRBJ1-2|TRBV30
CAWRTPWDGYTF
>TRBJ2-6|TRBV2
CASSEYSGANVLTF
>TRBJ2-7|TRBV7-6
CASSDGTGAYEQYF
>TRBJ2-7|TRBV29-1
CSVGGGSYEQYF